This T cell receptor (beta chain) was identified during a study of cytomegalovirus exposure and HLA in healthy donors. A multiplex PCR was run with 60 Vbeta primers and 13 Jbeta primers. Generated by immunoSEQ multiplex PCR, the TCRdb table keeps only in-frame clones and is missing some. The table records approximately 140,000 clones, over 60% of them present only once. From germline, CDR1 is GTSNPN and CDR2 SVGIG (reference sequence). V lost 4 bases, J lost 6 bases, and 9 bases stayed unmatched. The CDR3 extends over 15 amino acids. Source material: PBMCs. The source of this sequence is a man aged 40-50 years in good health and CMV-seropositive. The chain carries TRBV30 and TRBJ2-2; 9 bases fit TRBD1. CDR3 nucleotides: TGTGCCTGGACCATACAGGGGGCGCGGGCCGGGGAGCTGTTTTTT. As protein: CAWTIQGARAGELFF.